This T cell receptor beta chain emerged from a study of beta chain features in type 1 diabetes. Study conclusions and caveats: Significant though moderate, a shortening of TCRB CDR3s appeared in all four CD4+ subsets of Type 1 diabetes patients.

About this clone: Its antigen is unknown.

Of the isolated RNA, all was reverse transcribed, and so the sequenced material was expressed TCRB transcripts. The method was immunoSEQ multiplex PCR; TCRdb's version includes in-frame clones alone and lacks a portion of them. The sample contains hundreds of thousands of clones, around an eighth of which appear only once. The CDR3 loop spans 13 amino acids. Unmatched junction bases numbered 4, after V lost 3 bases and J lost 6 bases. CDR1 is GTSNPN and CDR2 is SVGIG in the germline V gene (reference sequence). Material for sequencing was naive CD4+ T cells from blood. This clonotype was sampled from a man aged 18 to 29 with type 1 diabetes. V usage is TRBV30 and J usage is TRBJ1-2; 10 bases map to TRBD1. CDR3 region: CAWSGTGEHGYTF. For the CDR3, the DNA is TGTGCCTGGAGCGGGACAGGGGAACATGGCTACACCTTC.